This TCR beta chain was recovered during a study of blood T cell repertoires in COVID-19. Whole-study context: Researchers got acute and convalescent COVID-19 samples from the United States, Italy and Spain. The cDNA or gDNA used as material had been derived from T cells, B-cell-depleted T cells, or PBMCs.

In germline, CDR1 is MNHNS, CDR2 SASEGT. Between the trimmed V and J ends, which lost 2 bases and 5 bases, there was a span of 9 bases. CDR3 length: 13 amino acids. Authors' processing steps: Quantification of nucleated cells was approximated via reference gene primer amplification. TCRdb's table, derived via immunoSEQ multiplex PCR, lists solely in-frame clones and lacks some. V, J and clone size were drawn from that table, and D and trimming were deduced from the DNA. The repertoire consists of over 60,000 clones, with over 80% occurring once and the leading ten covering approximately 15%. The chain uses TRBV6-1 and TRBJ1-2; no clear D. The sequence was collected from a woman older than 75 with acute or convalescent COVID-19. Specimen: peripheral blood. The CDR3 DNA sequence: TGTGCCAGCAGTGAAAGGAGTTCATATGGCTACACCTTC. Its translation is CASSERSSYGYTF.